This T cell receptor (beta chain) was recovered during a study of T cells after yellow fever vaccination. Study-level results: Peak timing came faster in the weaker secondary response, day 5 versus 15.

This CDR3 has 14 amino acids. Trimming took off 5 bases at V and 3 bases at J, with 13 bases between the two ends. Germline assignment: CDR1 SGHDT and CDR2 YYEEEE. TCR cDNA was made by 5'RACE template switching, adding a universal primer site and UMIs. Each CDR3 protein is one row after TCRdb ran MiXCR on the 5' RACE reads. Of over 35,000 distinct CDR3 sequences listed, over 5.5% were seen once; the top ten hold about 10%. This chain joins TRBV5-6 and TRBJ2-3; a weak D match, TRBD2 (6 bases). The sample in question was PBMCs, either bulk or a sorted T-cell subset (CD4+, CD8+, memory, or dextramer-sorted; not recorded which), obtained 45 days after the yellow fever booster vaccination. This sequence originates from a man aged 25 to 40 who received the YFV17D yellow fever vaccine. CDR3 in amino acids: CASRTSRRTDTQYF. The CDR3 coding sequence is TGTGCCAGCAGGACTAGTAGGAGAACAGATACGCAGTATTTT.